These 18 T cell receptor beta chains share one sample of origin, sequenced in a study of cytomegalovirus exposure and HLA in healthy donors (dated by TCRdb to the late 2010s). Libraries were constructed by the immunoSEQ multiplex PCR assay. A mixture of 60 forward primers for TCR Vbeta segments and 13 reverse primers for TCR Jbeta segments was used in the multiplex PCR. TCRdb's version of the immuneACCESS table is confined to in-frame rearrangements and falls short of the full clone set. An unresolved V gene accounts for under half of the shortfall where checked; the remainder is of unknown origin. For this sample there are 150,000 to 200,000 clones; 65% to 85% appear just once. Of the sample, almost 3% is held by the ten largest clones. The sample taken for sequencing was PBMCs. These receptors were taken from a woman between 50 and 59 years old in good health and CMV-seropositive.

This chain connects TRBV2 to TRBJ1-4; 8 nucleotides align to TRBD1. Germline V CDR1 and CDR2: SNHLY, FYNNEI. The CDR3 is 14 residues long. The ends lost 5 bases at V and 6 bases at J; junction bases unmatched: 5. The CDR3 DNA reads as TGTGCCAGCAGTTCGACAGGGGCAGATGAAAAACTGTTTTTT. Its translation is CASSSTGADEKLFF.

Note on this clone: At one of its ends the junction is not consistent with the germline gene, which may arise from a read error. The chain uses TRBV30 and TRBJ1-1; 9 positions match TRBD1. This CDR3 has 13 amino acids. Looked up from germline, CDR1 is GTSNPN and CDR2 is SVGIG (reference sequence). This chain's CDR3 is CAGRQGVNSEAFF. In nucleotides, the CDR3 is TGTGCCGGAAGACAGGGGGTGAACTCTGAAGCTTTCTTT.

V and J are TRBV27 and TRBJ1-1, with 8 bases lining up with TRBD1. The V gene end was trimmed by 5 bases and the J gene end by 4 bases; junction bases not matched to a gene: 6. This CDR3 region has 14 residues. Germline CDR1 MNHEY, CDR2 SMNVEV (reference sequence). The CDR3 spells CASSAYDRGTEAFF. The DNA for the CDR3 is TGTGCCAGCAGTGCCTACGACAGGGGCACTGAAGCTTTCTTT.

This clone was picked up a small number of times. This sequence joins TRBV7-6 and TRBJ1-1, with D hard to call. The CDR3 runs 13 residues. Germline V gene lookup returns CDR1 SGHVS and CDR2 FNYEAQ. V was trimmed by 2 bases and J by 0 bases, leaving 4 bases between them. The CDR3 sequence: CASSLIMNTEAFF. In nucleotides, the CDR3 is TGTGCCAGCAGCTTAATAATGAACACTGAAGCTTTCTTT. Combining the CDR3 with reference TRBV7-6 and TRBJ1-1 gives the whole variable domain GAGVSQSPRYKVTKRGQDVALRCDPISGHVSLYWYRQALGQGPEFLTYFNYEAQQDKSGLPNDRFSAERPEGSISTLTIQRTEQRDSAMYRCASSLIMNTEAFFGQGTRLTVV.

The chain joins TRBV2 to TRBJ2-3; D may be TRBD1 (5 bases). The V end was cut by 7 bases, the J end by 0 bases, with 17 bases between. The CDR3 has 16 amino acids. Germline V gene sequence: CDR1 SNHLY, CDR2 FYNNEI. CDR3 region: CASTQRAGLSTDTQYF. CDR3 nucleotide sequence: TGTGCCAGCACCCAAAGGGCAGGGCTAAGCACAGATACGCAGTATTTT.

V is TRBV6-5 and J is TRBJ2-7; 10 positions agree with TRBD2. The CDR3 has 16 amino acids. Trimming removed 2 bases from V and 1 base from J; junction bases left unmatched: 5. Germline lookup yields CDR1 MNHEY and CDR2 SVGAGI. Written as DNA, the CDR3 is TGTGCCAGCAGTTACCCCTCTAGCGGGGGATCCTACGAGCAGTACTTC. It translates to CASSYPSSGGSYEQYF.

The chain combines TRBV6-5 with TRBJ1-1; 7 bases align to TRBD1. V dropped 2 bases and J dropped 4; count of bases not matched to a gene: 10. CDR3 size: 16 residues. In germline, CDR1 is MNHEY, CDR2 SVGAGI. The CDR3 here is CASSYHASGGSTEAFF. The DNA for the CDR3 is TGTGCCAGCAGTTACCATGCCTCAGGGGGGAGCACTGAAGCTTTCTTT.

CDR3 sequence (DNA): TGTGCCAGCAGTACTTGGGCCGACTATAGAATAGCTTTCTTT. Translation gives CASSTWADYRIAFF. This rearrangement joins TRBV27 to TRBJ1-1; D remains ambiguous. This CDR3 has 14 residues. Germline V gives CDR1 MNHEY, CDR2 SMNVEV (reference sequence). Trimming removed 5 bases from V and 10 bases from J, with 20 bases in between.

The chain uses TRBV6-6 and TRBJ2-1; 10 bases line up with TRBD2. This CDR3 contains 13 residues. The germline V gene encodes CDR1 MNHNY and CDR2 SVGAGI (reference sequence). Trimming took 7 bases from V and 6 from J; bases not matched to a gene: 3. As DNA, the CDR3 is TGTGCCAGCAATAGCGGGGGGTTCAATGAGCAGTTCTTC. Its translation: CASNSGGFNEQFF.

This clone was counted only a few times. The chain carries TRBV7-9 and TRBJ1-1; D is uncertain. CDR1 and CDR2 (germline): SEHNR, FQNEAQ (reference sequence). This CDR3 is 12 amino acids long. V was trimmed by 5 bases and J by 3 bases, leaving 7 bases between them. CDR3 in DNA: TGTGCCAGCAGCCTCTCTTACACTGAAGCTTTCTTT. This gives the protein CASSLSYTEAFF.

The V call is TRBV19, the J call TRBJ2-1; no clear D gene. The germline V gene encodes CDR1 LNHDA and CDR2 SQIVND (reference sequence). With 7 bases removed from V and 12 bases from J, the gap between germline ends came to 22 bases. The CDR3 runs 14 residues. For the CDR3, the DNA is TGTGCCAGTAACTCTGGTACTCACCGAGATGCGCAGTTCTTC. It specifies CASNSGTHRDAQFF.

This clone was seen once. J is TRBJ1-5 and V is TRBV13, with D possibly being TRBD1 (5 bases). The CDR3 has 14 amino acids. Germline V gene data show CDR1 as PRHDT and CDR2 as FYEKMQ (reference sequence). Trimming took off 0 bases at V and 6 bases at J, with 9 bases between the two ends. The CDR3 reads CASSLGGARQPQHF. The CDR3 nucleotides are TGTGCCAGCAGCTTAGGAGGGGCTCGTCAGCCCCAGCATTTT.

The chain combines TRBV19 with TRBJ2-7; TRBD1 matches 7 bases. The CDR3 is made up of 15 amino acids. Germline CDR1 is LNHDA and CDR2 is SQIVND (reference sequence). The V segment lost 5 bases and the J segment 4 bases; nucleotides outside the gene matches: 11. The DNA for the CDR3 is TGTGCCAGTAGTTTACATGGACAGGCAGGATACGAGCAGTACTTC. This codes for CASSLHGQAGYEQYF.

The chain is built from TRBV27 and TRBJ2-4, with D perhaps TRBD1 (5 bases). The CDR3 is 17 amino acids. V was shortened by 0 bases and J by 9 bases, with 21 bases between the two germline ends. Germline CDR1 and CDR2: MNHEY and SMNVEV (reference sequence). CDR3 nucleotide sequence: TGTGCCAGCAGTTTATCCCCTCTAAGACAGAAAGATCGCATTCAGTACTTC. As protein: CASSLSPLRQKDRIQYF.

This chain connects TRBV7-9 to TRBJ1-2; 10 bases are a match to TRBD1. V was clipped by 4 bases and J by 7 bases; unmatched bases: 9. The CDR3 runs 15 residues. Germline V lookup: CDR1 SEHNR, CDR2 FQNEAQ (reference sequence). CDR3 bases: TGTGCCAGCAGCTCGACGGGACAGGGGCTGGCTGGCTACACCTTC. Protein product: CASSSTGQGLAGYTF.

The chain combines TRBV7-8 with TRBJ1-2, with D possibly TRBD1 on 5 matching bases. Per the germline V gene, CDR1 is SGHVS and CDR2 is FQNEAQ. Trimming stripped 6 bases from V and 4 bases from J, with 12 bases between. The CDR3 consists of 13 residues. The CDR3 nucleotides are TGTGCCAGCAGTCCACAGGAGTCCTATGGCTACACCTTC. This gives the protein CASSPQESYGYTF.

The chain employs TRBV5-4 and TRBJ2-3, with 12 bases that match TRBD2. Per germline, CDR1 SGHNT and CDR2 YYREEE (reference sequence). The CDR3 is 17 residues long. The ends lost 4 bases at V and 0 bases at J; junction bases unmatched: 6. The CDR3 nucleotides are TGTGCCAGCAGCACTAGCGGGGGGAGACCTAGCACAGATACGCAGTATTTT. This gives the protein CASSTSGGRPSTDTQYF.

The chain has TRBV15 and TRBJ1-1; D ambiguous. This CDR3 region has 13 residues. Trimming took off 5 bases at V and 4 bases at J, with 11 bases between the two ends. Germline CDR1 and CDR2: LNHNV and YYDKDF (reference sequence). The CDR3 nucleotides are TGTGCCACCAGCCGAACGGGTTTCACTGAAGCTTTCTTT. Encoded protein: CATSRTGFTEAFF.